This passage covers 17 T cell receptor beta chains from one sample sequenced in a study of T-cell reconstitution after alpha-beta-depleted transplantation in children. Library preparation (for TCRbeta) was performed with unique molecular identifiers. Each CDR3 protein gets one entry after TCRdb re-called the PCR reads with MiXCR. The table records 490,000 or so distinct CDR3 sequences, about 11% of them present only once. The sequences come from PBMCs, collected before TCRalphabeta/CD19-depleted stem cell transplant. All receptors come from a child under 10 years old with inherited bone marrow failure, due to receive a stem cell transplant.

This clonotype was observed a handful of times. The chain is built from TRBV20-1 and TRBJ1-6, with D possibly matching TRBD1 (6 bases). This CDR3 comprises 16 residues. V gave up 5 bases and J gave up 4 bases, with 18 bases separating them. Germline assignment: CDR1 DFQATT and CDR2 SNEGSKA (reference sequence). The DNA for the CDR3 is TGCAGTGCTGACCGAGGGGGGTTAGGGTATAATTCACCCCTCCACTTT. Its translation is CSADRGGLGYNSPLHF.

V usage is TRBV11-2 and J usage is TRBJ2-2; no clear D. The CDR3 is 17 amino acids. Germline V CDR1 and CDR2: SGHAT, FQNNGV. The V and J ends lost 6 bases and 3 bases respectively, with 20 bases between them. CDR3 residues: CASRKTSRVVDTGELFF. CDR3 DNA: TGTGCCAGCAGAAAAACGTCGCGCGTCGTTGACACCGGGGAGCTGTTTTTT.

This clonotype was seen many times. DNA for the CDR3: TGCAGTGCTAGAGTTTTTCAAACGACCTCCTACAATGAGCAGTTCTTC. It translates to CSARVFQTTSYNEQFF. V and J are TRBV20-1 and TRBJ2-1; no firm D call. Trimming pared 1 base from V and 0 bases from J, leaving 13 bases between. The V gene's germline CDR1 is DFQATT and CDR2 SNEGSKA (reference sequence). This CDR3 contains 16 residues.

This clonotype was found many times. The chain joins TRBV12-3 or TRBV12-4 to TRBJ2-7; TRBD2 is a possible D gene (6 bases). The CDR3 is 18 residues long. V was shortened by 2 bases and J by 5 bases, with 25 bases between the two germline ends. CDR3 in amino acids: CASSLYWPPGTHYHEQYF. The CDR3 DNA reads TGTGCCAGCAGTTTATATTGGCCCCCCGGGACTCATTATCACGAGCAGTACTTC.

This clonotype came up a few times. The genes are TRBV5-4 and TRBJ2-2; D is ambiguous. The germline CDR1 and CDR2 sequences are SGHNT and YYREEE (reference sequence). The CDR3 extends over 13 amino acids. V shed 0 bases and J shed 4 bases, with 4 bases lying between them. The CDR3: CASSLATTGELFF. CDR3 sequence (DNA): TGTGCCAGCAGCTTGGCTACCACCGGGGAGCTGTTTTTT.

This clonotype was counted only a few times. The chain carries TRBV30 and TRBJ2-1; perhaps TRBD2 as D (6 bases). Per the germline V gene, CDR1 is GTSNPN and CDR2 is SVGIG (reference sequence). The CDR3 is 13 residues long. Trimming took 0 bases from V and 9 from J, leaving 12 bases between them. The CDR3 protein is CAWSVRGVGEQFF. The CDR3 DNA sequence: TGTGCCTGGAGTGTACGCGGGGTCGGTGAGCAGTTCTTC.

This clonotype was counted many times. The J gene is TRBJ1-1, the V gene TRBV5-1, with a weak D call TRBD1 (5 bases). Per germline, CDR1 SGHRS and CDR2 YFSETQ. Trimming removed 0 bases at V and 5 bases at J, with 11 bases between. The CDR3 has 14 residues. The CDR3 sequence: CASSLDRRVTEAFF. The CDR3, as DNA: TGCGCCAGCAGCTTGGACAGGCGGGTTACTGAAGCTTTCTTT.

This clonotype was seen many times. This chain links TRBV12-3 or TRBV12-4 with TRBJ1-3; D might be TRBD1 (6 bases). The V and J ends lost 6 bases and 0 bases respectively, with 15 bases between them. CDR3 length: 16 residues. The CDR3 nucleotides read TGTGCCAGCAGCCAAGGTACAGGGTACTCTGGAAACACCATATATTTT. Encoded protein: CASSQGTGYSGNTIYF.

The chain is built from TRBV6-1 and TRBJ2-1, with D possibly matching TRBD1 (5 bases). V was clipped by 7 bases and J by 7 bases, with 14 bases between them. This CDR3 spans 13 amino acids. From germline, CDR1 is MNHNS and CDR2 SASEGT. CDR3: CASKVQGGNEQFF. The CDR3 DNA is TGTGCCAGCAAAGTCCAGGGTGGAAATGAGCAGTTCTTC.

The chain is built from TRBV6-2 or TRBV6-3 and TRBJ2-7; 9 bases are shared with TRBD1. The germline CDR1 and CDR2 sequences are MNHEY and SVGEGT. V trimming: 6 bases; J trimming: 3 bases; junction bases outside the gene matches: 9. This CDR3 is 15 amino acids long. The chain's CDR3 is CASSPPGTGNYEQYF. DNA for the CDR3: TGTGCCAGCAGCCCGCCCGGGACAGGGAACTACGAGCAGTACTTC.

The sample holds many counts of this clonotype. The V gene is TRBV4-1, the J gene TRBJ2-2; 11 bases map to TRBD2. This CDR3 region has 17 residues. V shed 0 bases and J 5 bases; nucleotides not matched to a gene: 5. Germline V gives CDR1 MGHRA, CDR2 YSYEKL. The CDR3 bases are TGCGCCAGCAGCCAAGATCTAACTAGCGGGAGAACCGGGGAGCTGTTTTTT. Translated, it gives CASSQDLTSGRTGELFF.

This clonotype was recorded many times. This chain links TRBV29-1 with TRBJ2-1, with 8 bases that match TRBD2. The ends lost 3 bases at V and 6 bases at J; junction bases unmatched: 1. There are 12 residues in the CDR3. Germline V gene data show CDR1 as SQVTM and CDR2 as ANQGSEA. CDR3 residues: CSVDGGGNEQFF. The CDR3 DNA follows: TGCAGCGTTGACGGGGGGGGCAATGAGCAGTTCTTC.

This clonotype was seen ten or more times. This chain joins TRBV5-1 and TRBJ2-2; 8 bases map to TRBD1. The CDR3 spans 17 residues. V shed 0 bases, J shed 0 bases, and the junction held 4 bases outside the gene matches. CDR1 is SGHRS, CDR2 YFSETQ, per germline. Here the CDR3 reads CASSLGGQGSNTGELFF. As DNA, the CDR3 is TGCGCCAGCAGCTTGGGAGGACAGGGATCGAACACCGGGGAGCTGTTTTTT. The entire variable domain, with the rest obtained from reference TRBV5-1 and TRBJ2-2, is as follows: KAGVTQTPRYLIKTRGQQVTLSCSPISGHRSVSWYQQTPGQGLQFLFEYFSETQRNKGNFPGRFSGRQFSNSRSEMNVSTLELGDSALYLCASSLGGQGSNTGELFFGEGSRLTVL.

A few counts support this clonotype. The rearrangement links TRBV5-1 to TRBJ1-1, with D possibly being TRBD1 (5 bases). Germline CDR1 reads SGHRS; CDR2 reads YFSETQ. This CDR3 comprises 15 residues. Trimming removed 0 bases from V and 4 bases from J, with 13 bases in between. The CDR3 nucleotides are TGCGCCAGCAGCTTGGAAGGGACGGGGGTCACTGAAGCTTTCTTT. This translates into CASSLEGTGVTEAFF.

This clonotype was recorded at least ten times. The CDR3 bases are TGTGCCAGCAGCCAAGACGGATGGGGCACTGAAGCTTTCTTT. Its protein product is CASSQDGWGTEAFF. V is TRBV3-1 and J is TRBJ1-1; no definite D call. Per the germline V gene, CDR1 is LGHDT and CDR2 is YNNKEL (reference sequence). CDR3 length: 14 amino acids. V was shortened by 0 bases and J by 4 bases, with 9 bases between the two germline ends.

This clonotype was seen at least ten times. J is TRBJ1-1 and V is TRBV7-9, with D hard to call. V was trimmed by 3 bases and J by 5 bases, leaving 7 bases between them. This CDR3 is built from 12 residues. Per germline, CDR1 SEHNR and CDR2 FQNEAQ (reference sequence). Written as DNA, the CDR3 is TGTGCCAGCAGCTTCCCGCGAACTGAAGCTTTCTTT. Its protein product is CASSFPRTEAFF. Full variable domain (missing parts from reference TRBV7-9 and TRBJ1-1): DTGVSQNPRHKITKRGQNVTFRCDPISEHNRLYWYRQTLGQGPEFLTYFQNEAQLEKSRLLSDRFSAERPKGSFSTLEIQRTEQGDSAMYLCASSFPRTEAFFGQGTRLTVV.

This clonotype was counted ten times or more. The chain is built from TRBV7-2 and TRBJ2-6; 10 bases fit TRBD1. Germline-derived CDR1 and CDR2 are SGHTA and FQGNSA. J was trimmed by 1 base and V by 5 bases; bases with no gene match: 11. CDR3 length: 19 residues. CDR3 loop: CASSPLRTGGRSGANVLTF. In DNA form, the CDR3 reads TGTGCCAGCAGCCCCCTTCGGACAGGGGGGAGGTCTGGGGCCAACGTCCTGACTTTC.